These 11 T cell receptor beta chains were all obtained from the same sample, sequenced in a study of blood T cell repertoires in COVID-19. Some clones are missing from TCRdb's copy, which holds only in-frame ones; the method was immunoSEQ multiplex PCR. Here the sample spans 450,000 or so clones, roughly nine tenths being singletons. The sample comprised peripheral blood. Source of these receptors: a young man with COVID-19, enrolled during active disease.

This clone appeared once. J is TRBJ2-1 and V is TRBV2; D remains ambiguous. The CDR3 length is 13 residues. Germline loops: CDR1 SNHLY, CDR2 FYNNEI. V was clipped by 7 bases and J by 3 bases, with 10 bases between them. This CDR3 is CASKVSGYNEQFF. The CDR3 DNA sequence: TGTGCCAGCAAGGTTTCGGGCTACAATGAGCAGTTCTTC.

This clone was recorded only once. The chain links TRBV7-2 to TRBJ2-7; tentatively, D is TRBD2 (5 bases). Per germline, CDR1 SGHTA and CDR2 FQGNSA. The ends were cut back, 8 bases at V and 2 bases at J, with 13 bases in the middle. CDR3 length: 13 residues. CDR3 in DNA: TGTGCCAGCGCGTCTCGGGGTACCTACGAGCAGTACTTC. Its translation: CASASRGTYEQYF.

This chain links TRBV4-1 with TRBJ1-5, with 12 bases lining up with TRBD1. The J segment lost 1 base and the V segment lost 0 bases, leaving 10 bases of the junction unmatched. Germline lookup yields CDR1 MGHRA and CDR2 YSYEKL. This CDR3 has 20 residues. CDR3 in DNA: TGCGCCAGCAGCCAAGAAATGACGGGACAGGGGGCGTCGAGCAATCAGCCCCAGCATTTT. Translating gives CASSQEMTGQGASSNQPQHF.

The CDR3 here is CSVDGLTKREYYEQFF. The CDR3, as DNA: TGCAGCGTTGATGGACTTACTAAGCGGGAGTACTATGAGCAGTTCTTC. This sequence joins TRBV29-1 and TRBJ2-1; TRBD2 matches at 8 bases. The trim removed 3 bases at V and 8 bases at J, leaving 15 bases unmatched. There are 16 residues in the CDR3. Per the germline V gene, CDR1 is SQVTM and CDR2 is ANQGSEA.

The chain has TRBV20-1 and TRBJ2-1; 9 bases fit TRBD1. The CDR3 consists of 16 residues. Per the germline V gene, CDR1 is DFQATT and CDR2 is SNEGSKA (reference sequence). V lost 3 bases, J lost 2 bases, and 8 bases stayed unmatched. CDR3 region: CSASGLRTGAYNEQFF. Written as DNA, the CDR3 is TGCAGTGCTAGTGGCCTCCGGACAGGGGCCTACAATGAGCAGTTCTTC.

The chain joins TRBV29-1 to TRBJ2-1; TRBD2 matches at 9 bases. The CDR3 totals 17 residues. Germline V lookup: CDR1 SQVTM, CDR2 ANQGSEA. V lost 0 bases and J lost 0; bases outside the gene matches: 6. Here the CDR3 reads CSVEDLMGLASYNEQFF. The DNA of the CDR3 is TGCAGCGTTGAAGATTTAATGGGACTAGCCTCCTACAATGAGCAGTTCTTC.

The chain is built from TRBV7-9 and TRBJ1-1; TRBD1 matches at 7 bases. J lost 8 bases, V lost 1 base, and 7 bases had no gene match. The CDR3 has 14 residues. Per germline, CDR1 SEHNR and CDR2 FQNEAQ (reference sequence). DNA of the CDR3: TGTGCCAGCAGCTTAGGGTATCGACAGGGCGAAGCTTTCTTT. It translates to CASSLGYRQGEAFF.

CDR3 in amino acids: CASSVWGGSTDTQYF. As DNA, the CDR3 is TGCGCCAGCAGTGTATGGGGGGGAAGCACAGATACGCAGTATTTT. V usage is TRBV10-2 and J usage is TRBJ2-3, with 7 bases lining up with TRBD2. Germline CDR1 reads WSHSY; CDR2 reads SAAADI. V lost 4 bases and J lost 0; bases outside the gene matches: 4. The CDR3 covers 15 residues.

The chain is built from TRBV29-1 and TRBJ2-5, with TRBD2 identical over 11 bases. CDR1 is SQVTM, CDR2 ANQGSEA, per germline. The CDR3 runs to 14 residues. The ends lost 7 bases at V and 4 bases at J; junction bases unmatched: 8. The CDR3 spells CSANQLAGVETQYF. CDR3 DNA sequence: TGCAGCGCCAACCAACTAGCGGGAGTAGAGACCCAGTACTTC.

The rearrangement joins TRBV7-8 to TRBJ2-5, with 11 bases fitting TRBD2. V dropped 1 base and J dropped 3; count of bases not matched to a gene: 7. The CDR3 is made up of 17 amino acids. The germline gives CDR1 SGHVS, CDR2 FQNEAQ. The CDR3, as DNA: TGTGCCAGCAGCTTAGTGATCCCTAGCGGGGGGAAAGAGACCCAGTACTTC. It yields the protein CASSLVIPSGGKETQYF.

This chain connects TRBV6-1 to TRBJ1-2, with TRBD1 matching over 10 bases. The CDR3 spans 15 residues. Germline CDR1 reads MNHNS; CDR2 reads SASEGT. V gave up 3 bases and J gave up 4 bases; unmatched junction bases: 5. CDR3 amino acids: CASSDAGQGPYGYTF. CDR3 bases: TGTGCCAGCAGTGATGCGGGACAGGGGCCCTATGGCTACACCTTC.